Presented here are 6 T cell receptor beta chains from one specimen sequenced in a study of cytomegalovirus exposure and HLA in healthy donors. Amplification used 60 Vbeta primers and 13 Jbeta primers. Data came from immunoSEQ multiplex PCR; TCRdb stores just in-frame clones and leaves some out. Here the sample spans under 150,000 clones, 60% to 85% being singletons. What was sequenced was PBMCs. These receptors all stem from a male donor in good health and CMV-seronegative.

The chain couples TRBV5-1 to TRBJ1-1, with 8 bases lining up with TRBD1. CDR1 SGHRS and CDR2 YFSETQ come from the germline V gene. The V segment lost 2 bases and the J segment 2 bases; nucleotides outside the gene matches: 11. The CDR3 spans 17 residues. The CDR3 protein is CASSLPGQGAPNTEAFF. CDR3 nucleotide sequence: TGCGCCAGCAGCTTACCTGGACAGGGCGCACCCAACACTGAAGCTTTCTTT.

The chain joins TRBV6-5 to TRBJ1-1; D is perhaps TRBD1 (5 bases). Trimming removed 6 bases from V and 1 base from J, with 9 bases in between. Germline V CDR1 and CDR2: MNHEY, SVGAGI. The CDR3 is made up of 13 amino acids. The CDR3 loop is CASSPTGNTEAFF. In nucleotides, the CDR3 is TGTGCCAGCAGCCCTACAGGGAACACTGAAGCTTTCTTT.

This chain connects TRBV5-4 to TRBJ1-1; the D gene is possibly TRBD1 (6 bases). Germline V gene lookup returns CDR1 SGHNT and CDR2 YYREEE (reference sequence). Trimming removed 4 bases from V and 6 bases from J, with 19 bases in between. The CDR3 spans 15 residues. DNA of the CDR3: TGTGCCAGCAGCGGAGTACAGGGTGCATCTTCTGAAGCTTTCTTT. The encoded protein is CASSGVQGASSEAFF.

V gene TRBV19 combines with J gene TRBJ2-1; perhaps TRBD2 as D (5 bases). The CDR3 sequence is 13 residues long. Per germline, CDR1 LNHDA and CDR2 SQIVND (reference sequence). Trimming cost V 5 bases and J 6 bases, with 11 bases left between them. The CDR3 reads CASSLPGGNEQFF. In nucleotides, the CDR3 is TGTGCCAGTAGTCTCCCCGGAGGCAATGAGCAGTTCTTC.

This chain uses TRBV7-2 with TRBJ1-5; 7 nucleotides match TRBD1. Germline assignment: CDR1 SGHTA and CDR2 FQGNSA. The junction had 6 bases not matched to a gene; V was cut back by 5 bases and J by 5 bases. CDR3 length: 14 residues. CDR3 sequence reads: CASSRRGYDQPQHF. CDR3 nucleotide sequence: TGTGCCAGCAGCCGCAGGGGGTATGATCAGCCCCAGCATTTT. Looking up the rest from reference TRBV7-2 and TRBJ1-5 gives the full variable domain: GAGVSQSPSNKVTEKGKDVELRCDPISGHTALYWYRQSLGQGLEFLIYFQGNSAPDKSGLPSDRFSAERTGGSVSTLTIQRTQQEDSAVYLCASSRRGYDQPQHFGDGTRLSIL.

On this clone: The same CDR3 is also encoded by other DNA sequences in this sample. The gene calls are TRBV4-1 and TRBJ2-5; maybe TRBD1 (5 bases). The length of the CDR3 is 14 residues. Germline V gene lookup returns CDR1 MGHRA and CDR2 YSYEKL. Trimming removed 1 base from V and 2 bases from J, with 8 bases in between. DNA of the CDR3: TGCGCCAGCAGCCAAGTAGGGGTGCAAGAGACCCAGTACTTC. Protein product: CASSQVGVQETQYF.